The next 15 T cell receptor beta chains were all read from a single sample in a study of cytomegalovirus exposure and HLA in healthy donors (dated by TCRdb to 2015 to 2018). The library was produced with the immunoSEQ multiplex PCR assay. Imported from immuneACCESS, the table was reduced by TCRdb to in-frame sequences with V and J called. These copies leave out some clones; in studies compared against another copy, an unresolved V gene accounts for under half, and the cause of the remainder is not known. The sample table holds just over 80,000 clones, of which roughly 96% were seen once. 1.3% of the sample goes to the ten largest clones. The source material was PBMCs. Receptor source: a woman younger than 30 in good health and CMV-seronegative.

This clone was detected once. This chain connects TRBV10-2 to TRBJ2-3, with 9 bases that match TRBD1. This CDR3 comprises 13 residues. Germline V gene sequence: CDR1 WSHSY, CDR2 SAAADI. Trimming at V came to 8 bases and at J to 7 bases, leaving 7 bases not matched to a gene. CDR3 sequence reads: CASSGTGMNTQYF. CDR3 nucleotides: TGCGCCAGCTCCGGGACAGGGATGAATACGCAGTATTTT.

This chain connects TRBV2 to TRBJ2-7; TRBD1 might be the D (6 bases). This CDR3 has 16 amino acids. The germline gives CDR1 SNHLY, CDR2 FYNNEI. The V and J ends lost 4 bases and 0 bases respectively, with 16 bases between them. The CDR3 sequence is CASSVRGTGLSYEQYF. The DNA for the CDR3 is TGTGCCAGCAGTGTTAGGGGTACAGGGCTCTCCTACGAGCAGTACTTC.

The V gene is TRBV25-1, the J gene TRBJ2-3; TRBD2 agrees at 9 bases. The CDR3 sequence is 15 residues long. Germline CDR1 reads MGHDK; CDR2 reads SYGVNS. Trimming took 5 bases from V and 5 from J; bases not matched to a gene: 8. CDR3 bases: TGTGCCAGCAGTCCCCCCGCGGGAGGGGTAGATACGCAGTATTTT. This sequence encodes CASSPPAGGVDTQYF.

J is TRBJ2-6 and V is TRBV5-4, with D uncertain. The V end lost 0 bases, the J end lost 1 base, and 5 bases lay between the germline ends. The CDR3 totals 15 residues. Per the germline V gene, CDR1 is SGHNT and CDR2 is YYREEE (reference sequence). CDR3 nucleotides: TGTGCCAGCAGCTTGGGTTATTCTGGGGCCAACGTCCTGACTTTC. Translated, it gives CASSLGYSGANVLTF.

This chain connects TRBV6-5 to TRBJ2-1, with 8 bases matching TRBD2. The V segment lost 4 bases and the J segment 6 bases; nucleotides outside the gene matches: 8. Germline loops: CDR1 MNHEY, CDR2 SVGAGI. This CDR3 is built from 15 residues. The CDR3 nucleotides are TGTGCCAGCAGTTCGACGGGGGGGGGTGGCAATGAGCAGTTCTTC. Amino acids: CASSSTGGGGNEQFF.

This clone was recorded once. V and J are TRBV5-1 and TRBJ1-3; TRBD1 matches 11 bases. The V segment lost 4 bases and the J segment 6 bases; nucleotides outside the gene matches: 3. Germline CDR1 is SGHRS and CDR2 is YFSETQ. This CDR3 has 14 residues. The CDR3 nucleotides are TGCGCCAGCAGCCTTGGACAGGGGGCAAACACCATATATTTT. This translates into CASSLGQGANTIYF. Using reference TRBV5-1 and TRBJ1-3 for the parts outside the CDR3, the full variable domain is KAGVTQTPRYLIKTRGQQVTLSCSPISGHRSVSWYQQTPGQGLQFLFEYFSETQRNKGNFPGRFSGRQFSNSRSEMNVSTLELGDSALYLCASSLGQGANTIYFGEGSWLTVV.

The V gene is TRBV29-1, the J gene TRBJ2-2; TRBD1 might be the D (5 bases). Trimming left V 6 bases short and J 6 bases short, with 8 bases between. Germline lookup yields CDR1 SQVTM and CDR2 ANQGSEA. CDR3 length: 11 residues. The CDR3 region has the DNA TGCAGCGTCGGACAAGCCGGGGAGCTGTTTTTT. Residues: CSVGQAGELFF.

The chain employs TRBV6-5 and TRBJ2-3, with TRBD2 matching over 10 bases. The CDR3 covers 16 residues. Germline V gene sequence: CDR1 MNHEY, CDR2 SVGAGI. V gave up 3 bases and J gave up 6 bases; unmatched junction bases: 9. The DNA for the CDR3 is TGTGCCAGCAGTTATAGCGGACTAGCGGTCATGGATACGCAGTATTTT. Protein product: CASSYSGLAVMDTQYF.

The chain uses TRBV7-6 and TRBJ1-1; a weak D match, TRBD1 (6 bases). Trimming pared 1 base from V and 3 bases from J, leaving 15 bases between. CDR1 is SGHVS, CDR2 FNYEAQ, per germline. The CDR3 sequence is 16 residues long. CDR3 amino acids: CASSLGEGGWDTEAFF. CDR3 bases: TGTGCCAGCAGCTTAGGAGAGGGGGGGTGGGACACTGAAGCTTTCTTT.

The chain employs TRBV11-3 and TRBJ1-3; D gene unclear. Trimming removed 4 bases at V and 4 bases at J, with 8 bases between. Looked up from germline, CDR1 is SGHNT and CDR2 is YENEEA. CDR3 length: 13 residues. CDR3 residues: CASSSVSGNTIYF. As DNA, the CDR3 is TGTGCCAGCAGCTCCGTATCCGGAAACACCATATATTTT.

This clone has just a few counts. The chain uses TRBV25-1 and TRBJ1-6; TRBD1 matches 9 bases. The J segment lost 5 bases and the V segment lost 6 bases, leaving 2 bases of the junction unmatched. The CDR3 spans 14 residues. Germline CDR1 and CDR2: MGHDK and SYGVNS. CDR3 DNA: TGTGCCAGCAGACGGGACAGGGATAATTCACCCCTCCACTTT. As protein: CASRRDRDNSPLHF. Variable domain in full (rest from reference TRBV25-1 and TRBJ1-6): EADIYQTPRYLVIGTGKKITLECSQTMGHDKMYWYQQDPGMELHLIHYSYGVNSTEKGDLSSESTVSRIRTEHFPLTLESARPSHTSQYLCASRRDRDNSPLHFGNGTRLTVT.

The V and J genes are TRBV6-1 and TRBJ2-7; tentative D call: TRBD2 (6 bases). V was clipped by 1 base and J by 0 bases, with 13 bases between them. The CDR3 consists of 16 residues. Germline V gene lookup returns CDR1 MNHNS and CDR2 SASEGT. The CDR3 DNA reads as TGTGCCAGCAGTGAAGGATGGAGCGGGTCCTCCTACGAGCAGTACTTC. Encoded protein: CASSEGWSGSSYEQYF.

V usage is TRBV27 and J usage is TRBJ2-1; D call uncertain. The V end lost 0 bases, the J end lost 5 bases, and 8 bases lay between the germline ends. Germline V CDR1 and CDR2: MNHEY, SMNVEV (reference sequence). The length of the CDR3 is 14 residues. CDR3 DNA: TGTGCCAGCAGTTTATCATCGCTAAACAATGAGCAGTTCTTC. Protein product: CASSLSSLNNEQFF.

The chain joins TRBV10-3 to TRBJ2-3; weak D call: TRBD2 (5 bases). The germline gives CDR1 ENHRY, CDR2 SYGVKD. The CDR3 covers 14 residues. Trimming removed 4 bases from V and 0 bases from J, with 8 bases in between. In DNA form, the CDR3 reads TGTGCCATCAGTGGGAGGACTAGCACAGATACGCAGTATTTT. It codes for CAISGRTSTDTQYF.

The V and J genes are TRBV6-5 and TRBJ2-7; weak D call: TRBD1 (6 bases). CDR3 length: 14 amino acids. V was cut by 2 bases and J by 3 bases, with 11 bases left in between. CDR1 is MNHEY, CDR2 SVGAGI, per germline. CDR3 DNA: TGTGCCAGCAGTTACGCAGGGGCCAACTACGAGCAGTACTTC. Protein: CASSYAGANYEQYF.